Presented here are 27 T cell receptor beta chains from one specimen sequenced in a study of T cells in Graves' hyperthyroidism and ophthalmopathy. The investigators amplified TCR beta CDR3 regions from RNA transcripts. The TCR CDR3 was amplified in a first-round RT-PCR using the HTBI primer set. TCRdb passed the multiplex PCR reads through MiXCR, listing each CDR3 protein once. The sample consists of nearly 750,000 distinct CDR3 sequences, 35% of them appearing once. Source material: blood. The receptors originated from a middle-aged woman with Graves' hyperthyroidism.

This clonotype was counted at least ten times. The chain is built from TRBV11-2 and TRBJ2-7, with D unresolved. There are 14 residues in the CDR3. In germline, CDR1 is SGHAT, CDR2 FQNNGV. The V and J ends lost 2 bases and 2 bases respectively, with 10 bases between them. This chain's CDR3 is CASSLTPGPYEQYF. Here the CDR3 DNA reads TGTGCCAGCAGCTTAACCCCAGGTCCCTACGAGCAGTACTTC.

The gene calls are TRBV2 and TRBJ2-7; 9 bases map to TRBD2. J was trimmed by 2 bases and V by 6 bases; bases with no gene match: 11. CDR1 SNHLY and CDR2 FYNNEI come from the germline V gene. This CDR3 comprises 16 residues. CDR3 sequence (DNA): TGTGCCAGCAGCCACGAGGGCGGGGGGGCCACCTACGAGCAGTACTTC. It codes for CASSHEGGGATYEQYF.

This clonotype came up many times. The chain recombines TRBV19 with TRBJ1-2; unclear D gene. The germline V gene encodes CDR1 LNHDA and CDR2 SQIVND (reference sequence). Trimming took off 3 bases at V and 4 bases at J, with 15 bases between the two ends. This CDR3 region has 15 residues. In DNA, the CDR3 is TGTGCCAGTAGTATGTACAAATACCAGAGCTATGGCTACACCTTC. This encodes CASSMYKYQSYGYTF.

This clonotype was recorded at least ten times. The V and J genes are TRBV14 and TRBJ2-6; the D is unclear. Germline assignment: CDR1 SGHDN and CDR2 FVKESK. Trimming stripped 3 bases from V and 0 bases from J, with 9 bases between. The CDR3 has 16 amino acids. The CDR3 DNA follows: TGTGCCAGCAGCCATGTTACCGCCTCTGGGGCCAACGTCCTGACTTTC. The encoded protein is CASSHVTASGANVLTF.

In this sample, this clonotype turned up a few times. The chain combines TRBV28 with TRBJ1-5, with D perhaps TRBD1 (6 bases). Germline V gene sequence: CDR1 MDHEN, CDR2 SYDVKM. The CDR3 is 15 amino acids. Deletions cut 1 base from V and 7 bases from J, with 14 bases between. The CDR3 loop reads CASSLLEGTTQPQHF. In nucleotides, the CDR3 is TGTGCCAGCAGTTTATTGGAGGGGACAACCCAGCCCCAGCATTTT.

This rearrangement joins TRBV4-3 to TRBJ2-2, with 8 bases aligning to TRBD1. V lost 2 bases, J lost 1 base, and 3 bases stayed unmatched. Germline V gene sequence: CDR1 LGHNA, CDR2 YSLEER. The length of the CDR3 is 16 residues. The CDR3 DNA reads as TGCGCCAGCAGCCAACACGGGACAGGGAACACCGGGGAGCTGTTTTTT. The encoded protein is CASSQHGTGNTGELFF.

V usage is TRBV7-2 and J usage is TRBJ2-3, with 12 bases matching TRBD2. The CDR3 totals 15 residues. The V segment lost 2 bases and the J segment 5 bases; nucleotides outside the gene matches: 2. The germline gives CDR1 SGHTA, CDR2 FQGNSA. The CDR3 is CASSLTTSGGDTQYF. In DNA, the CDR3 is TGTGCCAGCAGCTTAACGACTAGCGGGGGAGATACGCAGTATTTT. The complete variable domain, with remaining parts taken from reference TRBV7-2 and TRBJ2-3, reads GAGVSQSPSNKVTEKGKDVELRCDPISGHTALYWYRQSLGQGLEFLIYFQGNSAPDKSGLPSDRFSAERTGGSVSTLTIQRTQQEDSAVYLCASSLTTSGGDTQYFGPGTRLTVL.

This clonotype turned up a few times. The V call is TRBV19, the J call TRBJ1-1, with 11 bases matching TRBD1. Germline V gene sequence: CDR1 LNHDA, CDR2 SQIVND (reference sequence). Unmatched junction bases numbered 8, after V lost 6 bases and J lost 5 bases. The length of the CDR3 is 15 residues. The CDR3 region is CASSPRTGGKTEAFF. Here the CDR3 DNA reads TGTGCCAGTAGCCCAAGGACAGGGGGCAAGACTGAAGCTTTCTTT.

The sample holds a few counts of this clonotype. The rearrangement uses TRBV6-2 or TRBV6-3 and TRBJ1-2; D possibly corresponds to TRBD1 (5 bases). The CDR3 has 17 residues. From germline, CDR1 is MNHEY and CDR2 SVGEGT. Trimming shortened V by 0 bases and J by 4 bases, and 18 bases separated the two germline ends. CDR3 loop: CASSYSPGNFGSYGYTF. The CDR3 DNA is TGTGCCAGCAGTTACTCGCCAGGGAATTTTGGTAGCTATGGCTACACCTTC.

CDR3 in amino acids: CASSLKKDWVSDTQYF. CDR3 DNA sequence: TGTGCCAGCAGCTTAAAGAAGGACTGGGTTTCAGATACGCAGTATTTT. The chain links TRBV7-2 to TRBJ2-3, with D perhaps matching TRBD2 (5 bases). CDR3 length: 16 amino acids. V dropped 2 bases and J dropped 4 bases, with 16 bases sitting between them. Germline assignment: CDR1 SGHTA and CDR2 FQGNSA.

The rearrangement links TRBV10-1 to TRBJ1-2; D remains unclear. Germline CDR1 and CDR2: WNHNN and SYGVQD (reference sequence). V was pared by 0 bases and J by 8 bases, with 16 bases between. This CDR3 has 15 residues. This CDR3 reads CASSESPGPGGGYTF. CDR3 DNA sequence: TGCGCCAGCAGTGAGTCCCCAGGCCCGGGCGGCGGCTACACCTTC.

The chain joins TRBV19 to TRBJ2-7, with 7 bases aligning to TRBD2. V lost 5 bases to trimming and J lost 2 bases; unmatched junction nucleotides: 12. This CDR3 is 16 amino acids long. CDR1 is LNHDA, CDR2 SQIVND, per germline (reference sequence). The CDR3 sequence: CASSLYWERGAYEQYF. CDR3 DNA: TGTGCCAGTAGTCTCTATTGGGAGCGGGGAGCCTACGAGCAGTACTTC.

This clonotype turned up a few times. A read error may explain this, as a much larger clone is one base away. The chain uses TRBV2 and TRBJ2-5, with a possible D match to TRBD1 (5 bases). This CDR3 is 12 amino acids long. V was cut by 1 base and J by 5 bases, with 5 bases left in between. Germline V lookup: CDR1 SNHLY, CDR2 FYNNEI. The CDR3 spells CASSEEGETQYF. CDR3 bases: TGTGCCAGCAGTGAAGAGGGGGAGACCCAGTACTTC.

This clonotype was recorded many times. This chain connects TRBV12-3 or TRBV12-4 to TRBJ1-2; maybe TRBD1 (6 bases). The CDR3 loop spans 13 amino acids. Trimming took off 5 bases at V and 8 bases at J, with 15 bases between the two ends. The CDR3 loop reads CASSPTQGKGYTF. Here the CDR3 DNA reads TGTGCCAGCAGTCCGACTCAGGGGAAAGGCTACACCTTC.

This clonotype was observed a few times. This chain links TRBV19 with TRBJ2-5; a weak D match, TRBD1 (5 bases). V lost 4 bases, J lost 1 base, and 13 bases lay in between. Germline CDR1 LNHDA, CDR2 SQIVND (reference sequence). The CDR3 has 15 amino acids. CDR3 sequence (DNA): TGTGCCAGTAGTACCCGAGACAGAATCCAAGAGACCCAGTACTTC. Its protein is CASSTRDRIQETQYF.

The chain links TRBV10-3 to TRBJ1-1; D remains ambiguous. Germline V gene data show CDR1 as ENHRY and CDR2 as SYGVKD. Trimming removed 8 bases from V and 1 base from J, with 14 bases in between. This CDR3 is built from 14 residues. The CDR3 loop is CAIGRGVENTEAFF. The DNA for the CDR3 is TGTGCCATCGGGCGGGGAGTAGAGAACACTGAAGCTTTCTTT.

This clonotype was observed many times. This chain uses TRBV10-3 with TRBJ2-5; D call uncertain. Trimming left V 2 bases short and J 3 bases short, with 7 bases between. CDR1 and CDR2 (germline): ENHRY, SYGVKD. The CDR3 is 13 residues long. CDR3 residues: CAISEVSKETQYF. As DNA, the CDR3 is TGTGCCATCAGTGAGGTGTCCAAAGAGACCCAGTACTTC.

With regard to this clonotype: At one of its ends the junction is not consistent with the germline gene, which may arise from a read error. CDR3 in amino acids: CASRPLDATNEKLFF. The CDR3 region has the DNA TGTGCCAGCAGGCCCCTGGATGCAACTAATGAAAAACTGTTTTTC. This chain connects TRBV28 to TRBJ1-4; D ambiguous. The CDR3 runs 15 residues. Germline CDR1 is MDHEN and CDR2 is SYDVKM. The variable domain in full, with the rest retrieved from reference TRBV28 and TRBJ1-4, is DVKVTQSSRYLVKRTGEKVFLECVQDMDHENMFWYRQDPGLGLRLIYFSYDVKMKEKGDIPEGYSVSREKKERFSLILESASTNQTSMYLCASRPLDATNEKLFFGSGTQLSVL.

Details on this clonotype: The DNA is omitted, as the CDR3 cannot be located on it reliably, and the CDR3 follows TCRdb's listing. V and J are TRBV10-2 and TRBJ2-2; the D call in the table, TRBD2, was not verified against the DNA. Germline-derived CDR1 and CDR2 are WSHSY and SAAADI. The CDR3 adds up to 21 amino acids, both ends counted. Here the CDR3 reads CASRARANVLTFGAGTGELFF.

This chain connects TRBV7-9 to TRBJ2-2, with 9 bases that match TRBD2. In germline, CDR1 is SEHNR, CDR2 FQNEAQ (reference sequence). The CDR3 sequence is 17 residues long. J lost 5 bases, V lost 10 bases, and 17 bases had no gene match. CDR3 protein: CATRLNIRGRGTGELFF. The CDR3 DNA follows: TGTGCCACCCGACTAAATATCCGCGGGAGGGGTACCGGGGAGCTGTTTTTT.

This clonotype was counted many times. The chain links TRBV7-2 to TRBJ2-2; D unresolved. Germline V gene sequence: CDR1 SGHTA, CDR2 FQGNSA. The CDR3 totals 14 residues. The V end lost 4 bases, the J end lost 5 bases, and 11 bases lay between the germline ends. CDR3 residues: CASSSEGSTGELFF. As DNA, the CDR3 is TGTGCCAGCAGCTCCGAAGGATCGACCGGGGAGCTGTTTTTT.

The chain is built from TRBV20-1 and TRBJ2-5; D remains ambiguous. The CDR3 has 12 amino acids. Germline CDR1 reads DFQATT; CDR2 reads SNEGSKA (reference sequence). V was pared by 2 bases and J by 7 bases, with 11 bases between. CDR3 loop: CSARSDGWTQYF. For the CDR3, the DNA is TGCAGTGCTAGATCGGACGGGTGGACCCAGTACTTC.

This clonotype was seen only a few times. The chain uses TRBV24-1 and TRBJ1-2; the D is unclear. The CDR3 is 14 amino acids. With 5 bases removed from V and 4 bases from J, the gap between germline ends came to 13 bases. Germline assignment: CDR1 KGHDR and CDR2 SFDVKD. The CDR3 coding sequence is TGTGCCACCAGTGCCGGAACCGGGCGCTATGGCTACACCTTC. It is translated as CATSAGTGRYGYTF.

V and J are TRBV12-3 or TRBV12-4 and TRBJ2-2; weak D call: TRBD2 (6 bases). Trimming pared 2 bases from V and 2 bases from J, leaving 12 bases between. The CDR3 is 16 residues long. As DNA, the CDR3 is TGTGCCAGCAGTTTATTTGTAGCGGCTAACACCGGGGAGCTGTTTTTT. Its translation is CASSLFVAANTGELFF.

The gene calls are TRBV12-3 or TRBV12-4 and TRBJ1-5, with D possibly matching TRBD1 (5 bases). V was cut by 3 bases and J by 6 bases, with 15 bases left in between. The CDR3 loop spans 15 amino acids. Written as DNA, the CDR3 is TGTGCCAGCAGTTTTAGGGGACTCAGCTCTCAGCCCCAGCATTTT. Amino acid sequence: CASSFRGLSSQPQHF.

A note on this clonotype: The junction does not match germline at one end; this may be a read error. The rearrangement links TRBV6-5 to TRBJ1-2; TRBD1 is a possible D gene (5 bases). This CDR3 comprises 16 residues. Germline V gene sequence: CDR1 MNHEY, CDR2 SVGAGI. The CDR3 loop reads CAGSYSTAGASHGYTF. The CDR3 region has the DNA TGTGCCGGCAGTTACTCGACGGCCGGGGCTAGCCATGGCTACACCTTC.

There are a few counts of this clonotype. V is TRBV15 and J is TRBJ1-5; no firm D call. CDR3 length: 12 residues. Germline CDR1 is LNHNV and CDR2 is YYDKDF (reference sequence). Trimming took off 8 bases at V and 3 bases at J, with 8 bases between the two ends. DNA of the CDR3: TGTGCCACCGGAAGGTCCAATCAGCCCCAGCATTTT. It encodes CATGRSNQPQHF.